The 24 T cell receptor beta chains given below trace back to one sample, sequenced in a study of shared clonotypes between healthy human individuals. Profiling relied on immunoSEQ multiplex PCR, and the TCRdb table lists in-frame clones only, not all of them. The data contain a few million clones, roughly 92% of them singletons. Sample: naive CD4+ T cells sorted from blood. Sample subset: CD45RA+ positively selected. Every receptor here comes from a man younger than 30 in good health.

V usage is TRBV2 and J usage is TRBJ2-2; TRBD2 matches at 12 bases. The CDR3 runs 15 residues. V shed 9 bases, J shed 5 bases, and the junction held 7 bases outside the gene matches. Germline values: CDR1 SNHLY, CDR2 FYNNEI. The CDR3 sequence: CARRTSGASTGELFF. The CDR3 coding sequence is TGTGCCAGGCGGACTAGCGGGGCGTCAACCGGGGAGCTGTTTTTT.

The DNA for the CDR3 is TGTGCCAGCAGCTACTCCTCCGAGACTAAGGCCGGGGAGCTGTTTTTT. Translating gives CASSYSSETKAGELFF. This chain links TRBV11-3 with TRBJ2-2; perhaps TRBD2 as D (5 bases). The ends were cut back, 4 bases at V and 6 bases at J, with 18 bases in the middle. Germline values: CDR1 SGHNT, CDR2 YENEEA. CDR3 size: 16 residues. The full variable domain, rest sourced from reference TRBV11-3 and TRBJ2-2, is EAGVVQSPRYKIIEKKQPVAFWCNPISGHNTLYWYLQNLGQGPELLIRYENEEAVDDSQLPKDRFSAERLKGVDSTLKIQPAELGDSAVYLCASSYSSETKAGELFFGEGSRLTVL.

Turning to this clone: In the same sample, other DNA sequences code for this CDR3. The chain recombines TRBV30 with TRBJ1-5; D is undetermined. Trimming took off 1 base at V and 4 bases at J, with 5 bases between the two ends. CDR3 length equals 12 residues. The germline V gene encodes CDR1 GTSNPN and CDR2 SVGIG (reference sequence). CDR3 sequence reads: CAWSGSNQPQHF. CDR3 nucleotide sequence: TGTGCCTGGAGTGGGAGTAATCAGCCCCAGCATTTT.

The V call is TRBV30, the J call TRBJ2-7; 7 bases line up with TRBD1. This CDR3 region has 12 residues. Losses at the gene ends were 5 bases for V and 6 bases for J; bases not matched to a gene: 7. CDR1 and CDR2 from the germline V gene are GTSNPN and SVGIG (reference sequence). CDR3 in DNA: TGTGCCTGGGGGGGACAGTTCTCCGAGCAGTACTTC. It encodes CAWGGQFSEQYF.

The chain has TRBV5-4 and TRBJ2-5; no clear D. V lost 3 bases, J lost 4 bases, and 16 bases lay in between. The germline gives CDR1 SGHNT, CDR2 YYREEE (reference sequence). This CDR3 has 15 residues. CDR3 amino acids: CASSSTGRAVETQYF. The CDR3, as DNA: TGTGCCAGCAGCTCCACTGGACGGGCGGTAGAGACCCAGTACTTC.

The V gene is TRBV5-1, the J gene TRBJ2-7, with D unclear. V lost 6 bases and J 5 bases, leaving 3 bases between the germline ends. Germline V gene lookup returns CDR1 SGHRS and CDR2 YFSETQ. CDR3 size: 9 residues. CDR3 residues: CASINEQYF. In nucleotides, the CDR3 is TGCGCCAGCATAAACGAGCAGTACTTC.

The chain has TRBV5-1 and TRBJ2-1; 7 bases map to TRBD2. V gave up 4 bases and J gave up 6 bases; unmatched junction bases: 4. The germline V gene has CDR1 SGHRS and CDR2 YFSETQ. This CDR3 has 13 amino acids. The CDR3 is CASSPGTTNEQFF. CDR3 nucleotides: TGCGCCAGCAGCCCTGGGACTACCAATGAGCAGTTCTTC.

The chain joins TRBV27 to TRBJ2-3; perhaps TRBD1 as D (5 bases). Between the trimmed V and J ends, which lost 11 bases and 0 bases, there was a span of 12 bases. There are 13 residues in the CDR3. Germline assignment: CDR1 MNHEY and CDR2 SMNVEV (reference sequence). CDR3 amino acids: CARWAGSTDTQYF. The CDR3 region has the DNA TGTGCCCGCTGGGCAGGGAGCACAGATACGCAGTATTTT.

The V gene is TRBV19, the J gene TRBJ2-4; 7 positions match TRBD1. From germline, CDR1 is LNHDA and CDR2 SQIVND (reference sequence). With V trimmed by 4 bases and J by 7 bases, 10 bases remained unmatched. This CDR3 spans 15 amino acids. The CDR3 is CASSTRQVRGNIQYF. Written as DNA, the CDR3 is TGTGCCAGTAGTACCCGACAGGTCAGGGGGAACATTCAGTACTTC.

The V gene is TRBV5-5, the J gene TRBJ1-4; D is uncertain. This CDR3 has 14 residues. The ends were cut back, 4 bases at V and 1 base at J, with 8 bases in the middle. Per the germline V gene, CDR1 is SGHKS and CDR2 is YYEKEE (reference sequence). The CDR3 nucleotides read TGTGCCAGCAGCCCAGGTGGAACTAATGAAAAACTGTTTTTT. Amino acid sequence: CASSPGGTNEKLFF. The full variable domain, completed using reference TRBV5-5 and TRBJ1-4, is DAGVTQSPTHLIKTRGQQVTLRCSPISGHKSVSWYQQVLGQGPQFIFQYYEKEERGRGNFPDRFSARQFPNYSSELNVNALLLGDSALYLCASSPGGTNEKLFFGSGTQLSVL.

The genes are TRBV7-6 and TRBJ2-7; TRBD2 matches 13 bases. CDR1 is SGHVS, CDR2 FNYEAQ, per germline. This CDR3 has 16 residues. Losses at the gene ends were 5 bases for V and 3 bases for J; bases not matched to a gene: 7. The CDR3 here is CASSPGLAGDYYEQYF. Here the CDR3 DNA reads TGTGCCAGCAGCCCAGGACTAGCGGGAGACTACTACGAGCAGTACTTC.

V gene TRBV27 combines with J gene TRBJ1-5, with D perhaps matching TRBD1 (6 bases). Between the trimmed V and J ends, which lost 3 bases and 2 bases, there was a span of 11 bases. CDR3 length equals 15 residues. Per germline, CDR1 MNHEY and CDR2 SMNVEV (reference sequence). The CDR3 here is CASSFLGGGNQPQHF. Here the CDR3 DNA reads TGTGCCAGCAGTTTTTTAGGGGGGGGCAATCAGCCCCAGCATTTT.

The V call is TRBV7-9, the J call TRBJ2-2; D not certain. The ends were cut back, 8 bases at V and 2 bases at J, with 6 bases in the middle. The CDR3 runs to 12 residues. In germline, CDR1 is SEHNR, CDR2 FQNEAQ (reference sequence). In DNA, the CDR3 is TGTGCCAGCGAGGAAAACACCGGGGAGCTGTTTTTT. It is translated as CASEENTGELFF.

The chain employs TRBV28 and TRBJ1-1, with 10 bases fitting TRBD1. J gave up 5 bases and V 5 bases, and 5 bases lay outside the gene matches. CDR3 length equals 14 residues. Germline lookup yields CDR1 MDHEN and CDR2 SYDVKM. The CDR3 DNA is TGTGCCAGCAGTGACAGGGGGCAACCGACTGAAGCTTTCTTT. Translation gives CASSDRGQPTEAFF.

CDR3 sequence reads: CASSQGLVHEQFF. CDR3 in DNA: TGTGCCAGCAGCCAGGGACTAGTCCATGAGCAGTTCTTC. The genes are TRBV7-9 and TRBJ2-1; 8 bases match TRBD2. Trimming at V came to 5 bases and at J to 8 bases, leaving 5 bases not matched to a gene. The CDR3 sequence is 13 residues long. CDR1 SEHNR and CDR2 FQNEAQ come from the germline V gene (reference sequence).

This chain uses TRBV7-8 with TRBJ1-5; D ambiguous. The ends were cut back, 7 bases at V and 9 bases at J, with 22 bases in the middle. Germline CDR1 reads SGHVS; CDR2 reads FQNEAQ. The CDR3 consists of 15 residues. In nucleotides, the CDR3 is TGTGCCAGCACAAGTTCAACGGTCCCGGGTCGGCCCCAGCATTTT. It translates to CASTSSTVPGRPQHF.

The rearrangement joins TRBV9 to TRBJ2-2; 7 bases align to TRBD2. In germline, CDR1 is SGDLS, CDR2 YYNGEE. The CDR3 is 14 amino acids. V trimming: 4 bases; J trimming: 8 bases; junction bases outside the gene matches: 8. CDR3 coding DNA: TGTGCCAGCAGCCTAGGGACTACCTTGGGGGAGCTGTTTTTT. This encodes CASSLGTTLGELFF.

The rearrangement uses TRBV5-4 and TRBJ1-1, with unresolved D. Germline CDR1 and CDR2: SGHNT and YYREEE (reference sequence). The V end was cut by 2 bases, the J end by 6 bases, with 17 bases between. The CDR3 sequence is 15 residues long. The CDR3 loop is CASSLRAPGNPEAFF. The CDR3 nucleotides read TGTGCCAGCAGCTTAAGGGCCCCCGGGAATCCTGAAGCTTTCTTT.

The rearrangement links TRBV5-1 to TRBJ2-1; D is possibly TRBD2 (6 bases). CDR1 is SGHRS, CDR2 YFSETQ, per germline. This CDR3 region has 16 residues. Trimming pared 4 bases from V and 5 bases from J, leaving 19 bases between. CDR3 residues: CASSPLPGALNNEQFF. The CDR3 DNA sequence: TGCGCCAGCAGCCCCCTACCGGGAGCTCTGAACAATGAGCAGTTCTTC.

This clone was seen a single time. The chain joins TRBV9 to TRBJ2-7, with D perhaps matching TRBD1 (6 bases). The germline V and J ends were trimmed by 4 bases and 1 base, with 9 bases remaining between them. This CDR3 spans 13 amino acids. Germline V gene lookup returns CDR1 SGDLS and CDR2 YYNGEE. As DNA, the CDR3 is TGTGCCAGCAGCACAACAGGGTCCTACGAGCAGTACTTC. It specifies CASSTTGSYEQYF. The full variable domain, its missing parts supplied by reference TRBV9 and TRBJ2-7, is DSGVTQTPKHLITATGQRVTLRCSPRSGDLSVYWYQQSLDQGLQFLIQYYNGEERAKGNILERFSAQQFPDLHSELNLSSLELGDSALYFCASSTTGSYEQYFGPGTRLTVT.

This clone was seen once. V gene TRBV6-5 combines with J gene TRBJ2-1; perhaps TRBD1 as D (5 bases). Germline V gene data show CDR1 as MNHEY and CDR2 as SVGAGI. The CDR3 loop spans 16 amino acids. The V end lost 0 bases, the J end lost 7 bases, and 16 bases lay between the germline ends. The CDR3 DNA is TGTGCCAGCAGTTACTCGATCCGCGCAGGGCGGAATGAGCAGTTCTTC. It codes for CASSYSIRAGRNEQFF.

This rearrangement joins TRBV5-6 to TRBJ2-4; 7 bases agree with TRBD1. V was pared by 0 bases and J by 3 bases, with 9 bases of the junction left unmatched. The CDR3 length is 17 residues. CDR1 is SGHDT and CDR2 is YYEEEE in the germline V gene. The CDR3 region has the DNA TGTGCCAGCAGCTTGGGGCCCCTTGGGACAGTCAAAAACATTCAGTACTTC. Translation gives CASSLGPLGTVKNIQYF. Combining the CDR3 with reference TRBV5-6 and TRBJ2-4 gives the whole variable domain DAGVTQSPTHLIKTRGQQVTLRCSPKSGHDTVSWYQQALGQGPQFIFQYYEEEERQRGNFPDRFSGHQFPNYSSELNVNALLLGDSALYLCASSLGPLGTVKNIQYFGAGTRLSVL.

The rearrangement joins TRBV30 to TRBJ2-7; 13 bases fit TRBD2. Unmatched junction bases numbered 5, after V lost 5 bases and J lost 7 bases. CDR3 length: 13 amino acids. Germline V gene data show CDR1 as GTSNPN and CDR2 as SVGIG (reference sequence). This CDR3 reads CAWEPGLAGEQYF. The CDR3 DNA reads TGTGCCTGGGAACCGGGACTAGCGGGGGAGCAGTACTTC.

In this sample, this clone turned up a few times. The CDR3 nucleotides read TGTGCCAGCAGACCAAGACAGAACCCAACTAATGAAAAACTGTTTTTT. Translated, it gives CASRPRQNPTNEKLFF. The chain carries TRBV2 and TRBJ1-4; D is perhaps TRBD1 (5 bases). The CDR3 has 16 amino acids. Trimming took 6 bases from V and 0 from J, leaving 14 bases between them. The germline V gene encodes CDR1 SNHLY and CDR2 FYNNEI.